This T cell receptor (beta chain) was sequenced during a study of blood T cell repertoires in COVID-19. Participants came from some 26 US areas, aged roughly 18 to 95 years. In assigning cohorts, the study relied on participant-reported clinical history. The authors' processing: Amplifying reference gene primers gave estimates of nucleated cell counts. TCRdb's copy holds only in-frame clones and misses some; the assay was immunoSEQ multiplex PCR. Clonal size and the V and J genes are those of that table, whereas D and trimming came from the DNA. The sample gives 150,000 to 200,000 clones, more than 75% of which show up once; roughly a sixth is in the top ten. Germline-derived CDR1 and CDR2 are LNHDA and SQIVND (reference sequence). This CDR3 has 15 amino acids. Trimming stripped 5 bases from V and 0 bases from J, with 11 bases between.

The clonotype was recovered from a woman between 50 and 59 years old with acute COVID-19. The specimen was PBMCs or T cells enriched from blood (not recorded which). This sequence joins TRBV19 and TRBJ1-5; maybe TRBD1 (5 bases). In DNA form, the CDR3 reads TGTGCCAGTAGTCAGGGTGTCGGTAGCAATCAGCCCCAGCATTTT. Its translation: CASSQGVGSNQPQHF.